Listed here is a single TCR beta chain. Antigen unknown. CDR1 DFQATT and CDR2 SNEGSKA come from the germline V gene (reference sequence). The CDR3 has 16 residues. Trimming took 5 bases from V and 1 from J; bases not matched to a gene: 11. This record comes from a study of blood T cells in healthy people across ages. General study results and limits: Diversity figures based on one million T cells were deemed too low. Long-lived donors exceeded aged donors in naive CD4+ cells and diversity.

PCR was performed a second time for about 7 to 11 cycles using a sample-barcoded 5' primer and a J-beta primer mix. TCRdb ran MiXCR on the 5' RACE reads and lists one entry per CDR3 protein. The sample yields some 850,000 distinct CDR3 sequences, 20% to 30% seen once. A further study also used this sample, focusing on T cells of mothers and their children. That source adds: Among related mother-child pairs, overlap was slightly higher than in unrelated pairs, though not significantly.

This chain uses TRBV20-1 with TRBJ2-1; 7 nucleotides line up with TRBD2. The sequence was obtained from a boy between 10 and 17 years old in good health. Sample: blood. The CDR3 loop reads CSAELPGGRSYNEQFF. CDR3 coding DNA: TGCAGTGCTGAACTTCCGGGGGGTAGATCCTACAATGAGCAGTTCTTC.